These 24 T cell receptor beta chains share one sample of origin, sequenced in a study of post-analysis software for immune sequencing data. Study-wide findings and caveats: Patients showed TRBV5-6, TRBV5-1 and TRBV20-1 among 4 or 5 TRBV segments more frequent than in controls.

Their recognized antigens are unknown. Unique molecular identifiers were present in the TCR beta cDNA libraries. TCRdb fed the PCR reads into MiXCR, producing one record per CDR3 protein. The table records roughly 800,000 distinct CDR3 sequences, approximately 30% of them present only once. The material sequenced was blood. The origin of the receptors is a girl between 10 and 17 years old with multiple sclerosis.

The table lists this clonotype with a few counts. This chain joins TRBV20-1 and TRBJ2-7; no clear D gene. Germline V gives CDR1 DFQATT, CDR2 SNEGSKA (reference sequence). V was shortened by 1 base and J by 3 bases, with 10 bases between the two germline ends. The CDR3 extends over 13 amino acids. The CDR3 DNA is TGCAGTGCTAGAGTAGCAGGAAACTACGAGCAGTACTTC. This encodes CSARVAGNYEQYF.

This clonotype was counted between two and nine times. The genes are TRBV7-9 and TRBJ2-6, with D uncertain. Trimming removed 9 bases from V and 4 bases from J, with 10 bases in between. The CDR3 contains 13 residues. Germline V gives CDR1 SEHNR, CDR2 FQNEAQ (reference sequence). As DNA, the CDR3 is TGTGCCAGTGCGGCCGCGGGGGCCAACGTCCTGACTTTC. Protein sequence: CASAAAGANVLTF.

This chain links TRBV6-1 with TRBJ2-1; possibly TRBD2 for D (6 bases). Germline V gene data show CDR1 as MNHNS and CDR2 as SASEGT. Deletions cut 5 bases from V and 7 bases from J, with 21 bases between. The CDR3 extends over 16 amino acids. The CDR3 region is CASSSRAGKDWNEQFF. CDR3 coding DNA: TGTGCCAGCAGTAGCCGGGCGGGGAAAGATTGGAATGAGCAGTTCTTC.

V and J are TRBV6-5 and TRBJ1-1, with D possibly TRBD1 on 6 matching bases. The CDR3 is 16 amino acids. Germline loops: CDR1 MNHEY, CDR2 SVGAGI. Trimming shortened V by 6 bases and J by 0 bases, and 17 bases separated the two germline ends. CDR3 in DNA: TGTGCCAGCAGACCGGTGACAGGCTGGATGAACACTGAAGCTTTCTTT. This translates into CASRPVTGWMNTEAFF.

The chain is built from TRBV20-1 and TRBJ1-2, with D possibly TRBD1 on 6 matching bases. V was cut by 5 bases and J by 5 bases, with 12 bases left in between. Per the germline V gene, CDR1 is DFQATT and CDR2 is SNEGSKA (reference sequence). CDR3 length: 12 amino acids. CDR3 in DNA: TGCAGTGCTCCGGGACATCAATATGGCTACACCTTC. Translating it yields CSAPGHQYGYTF.

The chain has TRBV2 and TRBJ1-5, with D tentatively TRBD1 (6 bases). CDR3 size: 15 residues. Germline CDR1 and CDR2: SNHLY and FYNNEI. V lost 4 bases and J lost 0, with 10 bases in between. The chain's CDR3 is CASSAGTLSNQPQHF. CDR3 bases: TGTGCCAGCAGTGCCGGGACACTTAGCAATCAGCCCCAGCATTTT.

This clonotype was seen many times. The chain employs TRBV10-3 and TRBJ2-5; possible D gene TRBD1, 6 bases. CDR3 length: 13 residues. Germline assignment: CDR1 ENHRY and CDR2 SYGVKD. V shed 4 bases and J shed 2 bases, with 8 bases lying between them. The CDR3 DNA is TGTGCCATCAGTGCCGACAGGCAAGAGACCCAGTACTTC. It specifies CAISADRQETQYF.

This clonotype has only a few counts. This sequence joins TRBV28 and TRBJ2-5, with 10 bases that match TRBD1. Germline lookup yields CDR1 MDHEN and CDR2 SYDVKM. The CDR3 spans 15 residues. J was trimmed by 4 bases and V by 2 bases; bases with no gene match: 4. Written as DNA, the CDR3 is TGTGCCAGCAGTTTAATGACAGGGGGCAGAGAGACCCAGTACTTC. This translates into CASSLMTGGRETQYF.

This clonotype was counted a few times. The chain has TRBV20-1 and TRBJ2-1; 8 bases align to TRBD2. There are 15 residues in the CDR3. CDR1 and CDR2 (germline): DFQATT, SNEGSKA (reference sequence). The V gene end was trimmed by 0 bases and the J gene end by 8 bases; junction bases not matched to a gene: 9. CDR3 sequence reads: CSARERAGVWHEQFF. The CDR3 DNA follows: TGCAGTGCTAGAGAGAGAGCGGGAGTTTGGCATGAGCAGTTCTTC.

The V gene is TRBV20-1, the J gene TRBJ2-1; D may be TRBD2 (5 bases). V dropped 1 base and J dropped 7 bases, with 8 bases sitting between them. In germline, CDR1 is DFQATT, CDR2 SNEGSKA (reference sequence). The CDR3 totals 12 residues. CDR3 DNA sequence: TGCAGTGCTAGAGTTCGGGGAAATGAGCAGTTCTTC. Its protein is CSARVRGNEQFF.

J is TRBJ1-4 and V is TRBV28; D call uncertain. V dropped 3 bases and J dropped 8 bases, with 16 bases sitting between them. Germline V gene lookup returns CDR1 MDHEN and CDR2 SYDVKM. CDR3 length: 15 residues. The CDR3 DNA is TGTGCCAGCAGTTTCCGAGGTCAGATTAGGGAAAAACTGTTTTTT. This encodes CASSFRGQIREKLFF.

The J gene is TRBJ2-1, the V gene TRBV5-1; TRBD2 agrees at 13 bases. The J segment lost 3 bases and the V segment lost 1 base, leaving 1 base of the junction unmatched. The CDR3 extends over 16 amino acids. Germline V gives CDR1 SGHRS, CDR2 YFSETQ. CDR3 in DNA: TGCGCCAGCAGCTTGACTAGCGGGAGGGGCTACAATGAGCAGTTCTTC. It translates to CASSLTSGRGYNEQFF. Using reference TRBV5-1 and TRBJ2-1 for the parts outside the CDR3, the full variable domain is KAGVTQTPRYLIKTRGQQVTLSCSPISGHRSVSWYQQTPGQGLQFLFEYFSETQRNKGNFPGRFSGRQFSNSRSEMNVSTLELGDSALYLCASSLTSGRGYNEQFFGPGTRLTVL.

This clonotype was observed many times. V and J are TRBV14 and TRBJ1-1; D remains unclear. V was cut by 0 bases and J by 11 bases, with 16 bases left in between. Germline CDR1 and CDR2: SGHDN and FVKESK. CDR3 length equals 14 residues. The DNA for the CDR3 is TGTGCCAGCAGCCAAGAATTGGGTCTCCCGACGGCTTTCTTT. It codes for CASSQELGLPTAFF.

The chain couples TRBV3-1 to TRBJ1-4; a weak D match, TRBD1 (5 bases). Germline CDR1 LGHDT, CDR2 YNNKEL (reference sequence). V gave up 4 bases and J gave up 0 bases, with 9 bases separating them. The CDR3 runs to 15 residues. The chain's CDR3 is CASSPQGATNEKLFF. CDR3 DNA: TGTGCCAGCAGCCCGCAGGGAGCAACTAATGAAAAACTGTTTTTT.

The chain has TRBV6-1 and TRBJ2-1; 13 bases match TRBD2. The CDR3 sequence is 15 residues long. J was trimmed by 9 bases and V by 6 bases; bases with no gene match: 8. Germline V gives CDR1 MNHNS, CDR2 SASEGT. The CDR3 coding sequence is TGTGCCAGCAGAGCCACTAGCGGGAGGGGAGGTGAGCAGTTCTTC. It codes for CASRATSGRGGEQFF.

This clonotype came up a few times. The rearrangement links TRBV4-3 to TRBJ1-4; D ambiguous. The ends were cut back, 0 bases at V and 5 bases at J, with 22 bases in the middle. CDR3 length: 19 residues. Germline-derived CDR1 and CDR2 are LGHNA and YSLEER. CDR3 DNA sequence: TGCGCCAGCAGCCAAGATCTTCCCCTTGGAGGCCGATTAAATGAAAAACTGTTTTTT. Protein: CASSQDLPLGGRLNEKLFF.

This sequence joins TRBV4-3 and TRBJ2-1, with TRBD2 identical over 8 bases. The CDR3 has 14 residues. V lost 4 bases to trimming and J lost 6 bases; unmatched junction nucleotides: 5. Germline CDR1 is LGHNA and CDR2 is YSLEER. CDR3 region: CASSPGAGGNEQFF. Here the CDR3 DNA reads TGCGCCAGCAGCCCCGGGGCGGGAGGCAATGAGCAGTTCTTC.

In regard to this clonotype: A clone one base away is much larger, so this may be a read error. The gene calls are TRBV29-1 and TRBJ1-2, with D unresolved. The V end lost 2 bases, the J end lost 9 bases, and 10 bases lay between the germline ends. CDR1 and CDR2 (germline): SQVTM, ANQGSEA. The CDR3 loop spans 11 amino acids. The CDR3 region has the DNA TGCAGCGTTGAAAAGGTGGGAAGCTACACCTTC. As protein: CSVEKVGSYTF.

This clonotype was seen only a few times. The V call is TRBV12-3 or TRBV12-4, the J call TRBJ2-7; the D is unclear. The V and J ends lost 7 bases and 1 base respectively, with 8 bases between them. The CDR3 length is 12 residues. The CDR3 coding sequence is TGTGCCAGCAAAGCACAATCCTACGAGCAGTACTTC. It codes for CASKAQSYEQYF.

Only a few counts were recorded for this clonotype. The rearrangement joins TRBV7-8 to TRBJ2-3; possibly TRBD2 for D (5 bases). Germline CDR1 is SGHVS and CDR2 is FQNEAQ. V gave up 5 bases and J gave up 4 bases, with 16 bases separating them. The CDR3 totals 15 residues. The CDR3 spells CASSPRSRLPDTQYF. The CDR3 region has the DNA TGTGCCAGCAGCCCCCGCTCCCGACTACCAGATACGCAGTATTTT.

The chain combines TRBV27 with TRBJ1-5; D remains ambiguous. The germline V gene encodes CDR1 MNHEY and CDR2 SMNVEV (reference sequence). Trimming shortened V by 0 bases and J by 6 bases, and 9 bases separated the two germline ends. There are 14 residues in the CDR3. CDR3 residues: CASSLSMGGQPQHF. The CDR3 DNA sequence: TGTGCCAGCAGTTTATCGATGGGCGGTCAGCCCCAGCATTTT.

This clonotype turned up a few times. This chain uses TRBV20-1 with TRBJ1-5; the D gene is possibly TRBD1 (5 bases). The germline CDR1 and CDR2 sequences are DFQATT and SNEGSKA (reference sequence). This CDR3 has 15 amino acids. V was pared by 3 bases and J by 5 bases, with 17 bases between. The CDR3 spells CSASVGGVMDQPQHF. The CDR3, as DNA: TGCAGTGCTAGCGTCGGGGGGGTAATGGATCAGCCCCAGCATTTT.

The CDR3 region has the DNA TGTGCCAGCAGTTTACCGGGACAGGGGTCTCAGCCCCAGCATTTT. Residues: CASSLPGQGSQPQHF. This sequence joins TRBV6-1 and TRBJ1-5; 10 bases align to TRBD1. The ends lost 5 bases at V and 6 bases at J; junction bases unmatched: 7. Germline V gene sequence: CDR1 MNHNS, CDR2 SASEGT. CDR3 length: 15 residues.

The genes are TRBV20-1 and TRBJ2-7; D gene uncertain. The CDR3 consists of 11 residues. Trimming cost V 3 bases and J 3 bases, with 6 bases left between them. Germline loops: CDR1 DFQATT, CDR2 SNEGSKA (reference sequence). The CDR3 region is CSASHGYEQYF. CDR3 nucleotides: TGCAGTGCTAGTCACGGCTACGAGCAGTACTTC.